This T cell receptor (beta chain) originates from a study of cytomegalovirus exposure and HLA in healthy donors. Generated by immunoSEQ multiplex PCR, the TCRdb table keeps only in-frame clones and is missing some. This table holds tens of thousands of clones, around 94% found once. CDR1 and CDR2 from the germline V gene are SGHVS and FQNEAQ. This CDR3 is built from 15 residues. The germline V and J ends were trimmed by 1 base and 8 bases, with 17 bases remaining between them. Turning to this clone: Its specificity is unknown.

Findings of the study overall: Rarity held for most TCR sequences, but there were some public TCRs that occurred in many donors.

The sequencing sample was made of PBMCs. The origin of this receptor is a woman between 18 and 30 years old in good health and CMV-seropositive. The genes are TRBV7-8 and TRBJ1-2, with D perhaps matching TRBD1 (5 bases). The CDR3: CASSLEAGRVGGYTF. CDR3 coding DNA: TGTGCCAGCAGCTTAGAGGCAGGGCGAGTGGGAGGCTACACCTTC.